Sequencing of this T cell receptor (beta chain) was carried out in a study of blood T cell repertoires in COVID-19. About the study: Samples came from the United States, Italy and Spain, spanning acute and convalescent COVID-19.

This clone was observed a few times. The method was immunoSEQ multiplex PCR; TCRdb's version includes in-frame clones alone and lacks a portion of them. The data hold some 220,000 clones, with 80% to 85% observed a single time. What was sequenced was peripheral blood. This sequence was found in a woman aged 25 to 39 who had recovered from COVID-19.

The CDR3 region is CASSNGRGNQPQHF. The CDR3 nucleotides are TGTGCCAGCAGCAATGGCAGGGGGAATCAGCCCCAGCATTTT. The genes are TRBV21-1 and TRBJ1-5; the table gives TRBD1 as D, unverified against the DNA. TRBV21-1 is classified as a pseudogene. There are 14 residues in the CDR3.